This T cell receptor (beta chain) was recorded in a study of CXCR3-negative and CXCR3-positive naive CD8 T cells. About the research overall: Across all libraries, TRB reads numbered roughly 140 million, with about 1.5 +/- 0.3 million in each library. Findings and limits, study-wide: Naive cells positive for CXCR3 carried more hydrophobic TRB CDR3s than CXCR3-negative ones.

CDR3 length: 17 residues. To note about this clonotype: Antigen unknown.

5' RACE with UMI labels generated the TRB cDNA libraries. From its re-call of the 5' RACE reads, TCRdb lists each CDR3 protein once, without DNA. The table lists 150,000 to 180,000 distinct CDR3 sequences, with 0.45% to 0.6% in the top ten. Naive CD8+ T cells were CD45RO-CCR7+CD27+CD95-. Sequences were obtained from naive CXCR3+ CD8+ T cells from blood. Sample subset: CD45RO-CCR7+CD27+CD95- naive CD8+ T cells expressing CXCR3 (TNR3+). This clonotype was obtained from a human donor in good health. Some clones in this sample may be carry-over from other donors' samples. The V gene is TRBV12-3 or TRBV12-4, the J gene TRBJ2-3; TCRdb lists TRBD2, though no DNA is available to test this call. CDR3: CASSLQGTSGDTDTQYF.